This passage covers 25 T cell receptor beta chains from one sample sequenced in a study of blood T cell repertoires in COVID-19. Measured with immunoSEQ multiplex PCR; TCRdb has only the in-frame clones, and not every one. This sample has fewer than 400,000 clones, with about 87% found just once. The specimen was peripheral blood. These receptors were obtained from a human donor in a cohort sampled during active COVID-19.

This chain uses TRBV2 with TRBJ1-5; the match to TRBD1 covers 8 bases. Germline V CDR1 and CDR2: SNHLY, FYNNEI. Trimming at V came to 4 bases and at J to 0 bases, leaving 2 bases not matched to a gene. The CDR3 is 15 residues long. This CDR3 is CASSGTGLSNQPQHF. The CDR3 DNA reads TGTGCCAGCAGTGGGACAGGGCTTAGCAATCAGCCCCAGCATTTT.

This chain connects TRBV18 to TRBJ1-5, with 7 bases aligning to TRBD1. The CDR3 runs to 13 residues. Germline loops: CDR1 KGHSH, CDR2 LQKENI. Trimming at V came to 3 bases and at J to 4 bases, leaving 0 bases not matched to a gene. The DNA of the CDR3 is TGTGCCAGCTCACCGACAGGGAATCAGCCCCAGCATTTT. Its translation: CASSPTGNQPQHF.

CDR3: CASILRPGQGGNQPQHF. CDR3 DNA sequence: TGTGCCAGCATTCTAAGACCGGGACAGGGGGGCAATCAGCCCCAGCATTTT. V is TRBV27 and J is TRBJ1-5; 11 bases line up with TRBD1. This CDR3 spans 17 amino acids. The trim removed 7 bases at V and 2 bases at J, leaving 10 bases unmatched. Looked up from germline, CDR1 is MNHEY and CDR2 is SMNVEV (reference sequence).

This clone has more than one count but fewer than ten. The chain combines TRBV28 with TRBJ1-6; D is unresolved. The CDR3 consists of 13 residues. Trimming took 5 bases from V and 10 from J, leaving 12 bases between them. From germline, CDR1 is MDHEN and CDR2 SYDVKM. The CDR3 DNA is TGTGCCAGCAGTACTAGGACGGGGTCACCCCTCCACTTT. Translating gives CASSTRTGSPLHF.

This clone was recorded at least ten times. The chain employs TRBV6-4 and TRBJ2-3; D is unclear. V was clipped by 6 bases and J by 2 bases, with 9 bases between them. The CDR3 totals 13 residues. The germline CDR1 and CDR2 sequences are MRHNA and SNTAGT. DNA of the CDR3: TGTGCCAGCAGCCTATCCCCCACAGATACGCAGTATTTT. It codes for CASSLSPTDTQYF.

The V gene is TRBV6-1, the J gene TRBJ2-5; the D is unclear. CDR3 size: 13 residues. The germline V gene encodes CDR1 MNHNS and CDR2 SASEGT. Trimming pared 3 bases from V and 7 bases from J, leaving 12 bases between. The CDR3 is CASSDGFLGTQYF. CDR3 bases: TGTGCCAGCAGTGATGGCTTTCTTGGGACCCAGTACTTC.

The chain is built from TRBV11-2 and TRBJ2-4; 11 positions agree with TRBD2. J gave up 0 bases and V 5 bases, and 3 bases lay outside the gene matches. Per germline, CDR1 SGHAT and CDR2 FQNNGV. The CDR3 runs 16 residues. The DNA for the CDR3 is TGTGCCAGCAGCCTAGGACTAGCGGGAGCCAAAAACATTCAGTACTTC. It encodes CASSLGLAGAKNIQYF.

This clone was seen more than once but under ten times. The chain employs TRBV7-9 and TRBJ1-1; weak D call: TRBD1 (5 bases). V was pared by 5 bases and J by 4 bases, with 11 bases between. This CDR3 is 13 amino acids long. Germline V lookup: CDR1 SEHNR, CDR2 FQNEAQ (reference sequence). The CDR3 region has the DNA TGTGCCAGCAGCCCTCGACAGTTCACTGAAGCTTTCTTT. Translation: CASSPRQFTEAFF.

In nucleotides, the CDR3 is TGTGCCAGTGGGACAGGGACGTTTGGCTACACCTTC. This encodes CASGTGTFGYTF. This rearrangement joins TRBV19 to TRBJ1-2, with 9 nucleotides matching TRBD1. The germline gives CDR1 LNHDA, CDR2 SQIVND (reference sequence). This CDR3 has 12 residues. J was trimmed by 7 bases and V by 8 bases; bases with no gene match: 5.

V is TRBV20-1 and J is TRBJ2-1, with D unresolved. The V end lost 6 bases, the J end lost 5 bases, and 5 bases lay between the germline ends. The length of the CDR3 is 10 residues. From germline, CDR1 is DFQATT and CDR2 SNEGSKA (reference sequence). CDR3 protein: CSASDNEQFF. CDR3 bases: TGCAGTGCATCCGACAATGAGCAGTTCTTC.

The sample holds one count of this clone. CDR3 nucleotide sequence: TGTGCCAGCAGTGAAGGCGGAGGGAGGCATTCACCCCTCCACTTT. This encodes CASSEGGGRHSPLHF. The chain employs TRBV2 and TRBJ1-6; D gene uncertain. V was clipped by 1 base and J by 8 bases, with 12 bases between them. Looked up from germline, CDR1 is SNHLY and CDR2 is FYNNEI. The CDR3 has 15 residues.

The chain carries TRBV20-1 and TRBJ1-2; no definite D call. V was clipped by 5 bases and J by 5 bases, with 9 bases between them. CDR1 DFQATT and CDR2 SNEGSKA come from the germline V gene (reference sequence). The CDR3 totals 11 residues. The CDR3 region is CSAVRSYGYTF. In DNA, the CDR3 is TGCAGTGCTGTCCGTTCGTATGGCTACACCTTC.

Many counts were recorded for this clone. This chain links TRBV30 with TRBJ1-1; D gene uncertain. V was clipped by 0 bases and J by 1 base, with 12 bases between them. Germline values: CDR1 GTSNPN, CDR2 SVGIG (reference sequence). CDR3 length: 15 amino acids. The CDR3 DNA sequence: TGTGCCTGGAGTGTACGAGGGTGGGGGAACACTGAAGCTTTCTTT. This sequence encodes CAWSVRGWGNTEAFF.

The chain uses TRBV7-9 and TRBJ2-1, with D maybe TRBD2 (6 bases). In germline, CDR1 is SEHNR, CDR2 FQNEAQ (reference sequence). The CDR3 contains 14 residues. The V gene lost 3 bases and the J gene lost 7 bases, with 13 bases spanning the gap. The CDR3, as DNA: TGTGCCAGCAGCTTCAGGACTATCCAGAATGAGCAGTTCTTC. It encodes CASSFRTIQNEQFF.

The chain is built from TRBV5-1 and TRBJ2-5; TRBD1 aligns across 8 bases. With 4 bases clipped from V and 3 bases from J, the junction kept 5 bases outside the gene matches. CDR1 SGHRS and CDR2 YFSETQ come from the germline V gene. The CDR3 covers 14 residues. As DNA, the CDR3 is TGCGCCAGCAGCGGGCGGACAGGGAAAGAGACCCAGTACTTC. Protein sequence: CASSGRTGKETQYF. Complete variable domain (other parts from reference TRBV5-1 and TRBJ2-5): KAGVTQTPRYLIKTRGQQVTLSCSPISGHRSVSWYQQTPGQGLQFLFEYFSETQRNKGNFPGRFSGRQFSNSRSEMNVSTLELGDSALYLCASSGRTGKETQYFGPGTRLLVL.

This chain links TRBV3-1 (or the pseudogene TRBV3-2) with TRBJ2-5; possible D gene TRBD2, 7 bases. This CDR3 has 16 residues. CDR1 and CDR2 (germline): LGHDT, YNNKEL (reference sequence). Trimming pared 0 bases from V and 3 bases from J, leaving 14 bases between. The CDR3 nucleotides are TGTGCCAGCAGCCAAGATTGGGAGGGGGGGAAAGAGACCCAGTACTTC. Amino acid sequence: CASSQDWEGGKETQYF.

This clone was counted a few times. The chain couples TRBV6-5 to TRBJ2-5; D possibly corresponds to TRBD2 (6 bases). The V and J ends lost 6 bases and 0 bases respectively, with 8 bases between them. This CDR3 contains 13 residues. Germline V gene data show CDR1 as MNHEY and CDR2 as SVGAGI. The CDR3 nucleotides are TGTGCCAGCAGGACGGGGGACCAAGAGACCCAGTACTTC. It yields the protein CASRTGDQETQYF.

This chain links TRBV5-1 with TRBJ2-5, with 7 positions matching TRBD1. V gave up 6 bases and J gave up 1 base; unmatched junction bases: 6. This CDR3 spans 14 amino acids. CDR1 is SGHRS, CDR2 YFSETQ, per germline. CDR3 residues: CASTSGTAQETQYF. CDR3 nucleotide sequence: TGCGCCAGCACGTCCGGGACAGCCCAAGAGACCCAGTACTTC.

The chain has TRBV21-1 and TRBJ2-1; whether TRBD2, the table's D call, matches the DNA was not checked. TRBV21-1 is described as a pseudogene. CDR3 size: 18 residues. For the CDR3, the DNA is TGTGCCAGCAGCAAAGCAACCTCGACTATCCACTCCTACAATGAGCAGTTCTTC. Translated: CASSKATSTIHSYNEQFF.

This clone occurred once. This rearrangement joins TRBV5-5 to TRBJ2-7, with a possible D match to TRBD1 (6 bases). CDR3 size: 15 residues. The germline V gene has CDR1 SGHKS and CDR2 YYEKEE (reference sequence). Between the trimmed V and J ends, which lost 1 base and 6 bases, there was a span of 17 bases. CDR3 nucleotide sequence: TGTGCCAGCAGCTTGTTCGGCCAGGGGTCGGCCGAGCAGTACTTC. This sequence encodes CASSLFGQGSAEQYF.

V usage is TRBV5-1 and J usage is TRBJ2-7; 7 bases map to TRBD1. In germline, CDR1 is SGHRS, CDR2 YFSETQ. J was trimmed by 0 bases and V by 4 bases; bases with no gene match: 7. CDR3 size: 15 residues. The CDR3 here is CASSADRLTSYEQYF. The CDR3 DNA reads TGCGCCAGCAGCGCGGACAGGCTTACCTCCTACGAGCAGTACTTC.

The V and J genes are TRBV7-9 and TRBJ2-5; D remains unclear. This CDR3 has 14 amino acids. V lost 4 bases and J lost 0, with 9 bases in between. The germline gives CDR1 SEHNR, CDR2 FQNEAQ (reference sequence). For the CDR3, the DNA is TGTGCCAGCAGCTCTGGAGCATACCAAGAGACCCAGTACTTC. This codes for CASSSGAYQETQYF.

This clone was detected a few times. The V call is TRBV5-5, the J call TRBJ1-2, with a weak D call TRBD1 (5 bases). The germline V gene has CDR1 SGHKS and CDR2 YYEKEE (reference sequence). Trimming left V 3 bases short and J 3 bases short, with 15 bases between. CDR3 length: 15 residues. Here the CDR3 DNA reads TGTGCCAGCAGCTCGTCACAGGCGGTCTACTATGGCTACACCTTC. This codes for CASSSSQAVYYGYTF.

The chain recombines TRBV4-1 with TRBJ2-1, with a tentative D call TRBD2 (5 bases). The CDR3 sequence is 16 residues long. V gave up 0 bases and J gave up 8 bases, with 17 bases separating them. Germline CDR1 reads MGHRA; CDR2 reads YSYEKL. CDR3 sequence (DNA): TGCGCCAGCAGCCAAGAAAAGCGGTTGCGCGGCGATGAGCAGTTCTTC. Residues: CASSQEKRLRGDEQFF.

A single count supports this clone. The J gene is TRBJ1-4, the V gene TRBV6-5; 7 positions match TRBD1. V dropped 2 bases and J dropped 0; count of bases not matched to a gene: 3. The CDR3 has 16 amino acids. Germline V CDR1 and CDR2: MNHEY, SVGAGI. CDR3 sequence (DNA): TGTGCCAGCAGTTACGGGACAGCTGCAACTAATGAAAAACTGTTTTTT. Its protein product is CASSYGTAATNEKLFF.